This is a list of T cell receptor beta chains from one sample in a study of CD4 T cells in relation to SARS-CoV-2 and coronaviruses. TCRdb keeps only in-frame clones here, not all; method: immunoSEQ multiplex PCR. Of 15,000 to 20,000 clones in the sample, about 80% are singletons; the top ten hold roughly a sixth. For these receptors, no antigen is known. Material: CD4+ T cells from PBMCs, cultured in vitro. The source of these receptors is a human donor in good health. CDR3s leave out the opening cysteine and the closing phenylalanine or tryptophan. The order of the fields is V gene, CDR3 protein.

v_gene: TRBV28; CDR3aa: ASSFPDRLNQPQH
v_gene: TRBV19; CDR3aa: ASSVPHPRSTDEQF
v_gene: TRBV6-5; CDR3aa: ASSSRAGIYGYT
v_gene: TRBV19; CDR3aa: ASSPPAYNEQF
v_gene: TRBV5-1; CDR3aa: ASSSIGGEKNIQY
v_gene: TRBV10-1; CDR3aa: ASSDLGAKNIQY
v_gene: TRBV7-2; CDR3aa: ASSLLRLAVNEQF
v_gene: TRBV28; CDR3aa: ASSTKGQGGNQH
v_gene: TRBV12-3/TRBV12-4; CDR3aa: ASGQVSNQPQH
v_gene: TRBV28; CDR3aa: ASRHGQVEKLF
v_gene: TRBV11-2; CDR3aa: ASSKSSYEQY
v_gene: TRBV28; CDR3aa: ASSFTAGTGDTQY
v_gene: TRBV6-5; CDR3aa: ASMRSTNEKLF
v_gene: TRBV27; CDR3aa: ASSYTYGYQETQY
v_gene: TRBV10-3; CDR3aa: AISDGTSVETQY
v_gene: TRBV19; CDR3aa: ASSIGRTLTDTQY
v_gene: TRBV28; CDR3aa: ASGLVGEQY
v_gene: TRBV6-4; CDR3aa: ASSDGAGGAAGELF
v_gene: TRBV6-5; CDR3aa: ASTRTSTDTQY
v_gene: TRBV6-5; CDR3aa: ASREFGSYEQY
v_gene: TRBV5-4; CDR3aa: ASSLAQELANEQF
v_gene: TRBV5-1; CDR3aa: ASSPDRASYEQY
v_gene: TRBV30; CDR3aa: AWRLSGNTIY
v_gene: TRBV10-3; CDR3aa: AISKTSGRARAEQF
v_gene: TRBV10-3; CDR3aa: AISEGVGAGTSYNEQF
v_gene: TRBV27; CDR3aa: ASSIGGGVETQY
v_gene: TRBV25-1; CDR3aa: ASSDPGGKTKETQY
v_gene: TRBV20-1; CDR3aa: SAAEGERMF
v_gene: TRBV6-5; CDR3aa: ASMGGQTNSPLH
v_gene: TRBV2; CDR3aa: ATGAEGYGYT